This T cell receptor (beta chain) was sequenced for a study of blood T cell repertoires in COVID-19. Study summary: Samples taken during acute and convalescent COVID-19 were collected in the United States, Italy and Spain. The cDNA or gDNA used as material had been derived from T cells, B-cell-depleted T cells, or PBMCs.

Generated by immunoSEQ multiplex PCR, the TCRdb table keeps only in-frame clones and is missing some. The sample includes 150,000 or so clones, 88% seen only once; the top ten take about 6.6%. Two negative PCRs, clearance, or symptom resolution characterized the recovered Cohort 3 donors. The CDR3 extends over 14 amino acids. Germline V CDR1 and CDR2: KGHDR, SFDVKD. V lost 2 bases, J lost 4 bases, and 3 bases stayed unmatched. This chain uses TRBV24-1 with TRBJ1-2; 7 bases match TRBD1. The sequence was collected from a woman between 50 and 59 years old who had recovered from COVID-19. The sample was PBMCs or T cells enriched from blood (not recorded which). In DNA form, the CDR3 reads TGTGCCACCAGTGATTCGGGACAGTTCTATGGCTACACCTTC. Protein product: CATSDSGQFYGYTF.